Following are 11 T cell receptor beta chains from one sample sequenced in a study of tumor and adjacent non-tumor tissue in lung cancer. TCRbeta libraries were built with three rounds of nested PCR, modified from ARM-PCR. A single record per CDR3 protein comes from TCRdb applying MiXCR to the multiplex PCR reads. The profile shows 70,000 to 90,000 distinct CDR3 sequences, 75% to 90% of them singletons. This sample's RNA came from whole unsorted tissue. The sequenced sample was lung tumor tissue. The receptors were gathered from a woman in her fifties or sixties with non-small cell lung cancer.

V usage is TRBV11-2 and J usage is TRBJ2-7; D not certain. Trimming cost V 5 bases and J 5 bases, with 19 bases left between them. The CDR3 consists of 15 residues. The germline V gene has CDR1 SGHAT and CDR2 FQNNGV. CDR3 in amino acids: CASSLSVHPYNEQYF. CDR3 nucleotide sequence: TGTGCCAGCAGCCTCTCTGTACACCCATACAACGAGCAGTACTTC.

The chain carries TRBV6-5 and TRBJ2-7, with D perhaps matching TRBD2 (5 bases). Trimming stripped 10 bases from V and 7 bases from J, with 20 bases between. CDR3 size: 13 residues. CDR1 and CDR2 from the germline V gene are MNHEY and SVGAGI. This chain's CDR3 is CAIHGLRTIEQYF. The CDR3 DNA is TGTGCCATCCATGGACTTAGAACAATTGAGCAGTACTTC.

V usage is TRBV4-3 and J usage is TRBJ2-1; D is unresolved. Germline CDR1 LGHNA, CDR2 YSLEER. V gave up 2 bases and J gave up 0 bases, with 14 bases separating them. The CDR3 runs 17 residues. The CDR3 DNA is TGCGCCAGCAGCCAAACTTGCATTTCGAACTCCTACAATGAGCAGTTCTTC. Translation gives CASSQTCISNSYNEQFF.

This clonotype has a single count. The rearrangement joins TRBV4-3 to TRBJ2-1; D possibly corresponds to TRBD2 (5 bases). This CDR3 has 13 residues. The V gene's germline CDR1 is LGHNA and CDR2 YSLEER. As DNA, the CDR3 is TGCACCACCAGCCGGATCCAGAGGGCTGAGCAGTTCTTC. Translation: CTTSRIQRAEQFF.

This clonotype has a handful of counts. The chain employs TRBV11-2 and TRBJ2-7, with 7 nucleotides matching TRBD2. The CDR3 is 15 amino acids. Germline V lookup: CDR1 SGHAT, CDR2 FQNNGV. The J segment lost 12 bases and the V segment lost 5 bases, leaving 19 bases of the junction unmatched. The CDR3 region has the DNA TGTGCCAGCAGCCCTTGGGCTAGCGGTTTCTACGGGCGGTACTTC. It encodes CASSPWASGFYGRYF.

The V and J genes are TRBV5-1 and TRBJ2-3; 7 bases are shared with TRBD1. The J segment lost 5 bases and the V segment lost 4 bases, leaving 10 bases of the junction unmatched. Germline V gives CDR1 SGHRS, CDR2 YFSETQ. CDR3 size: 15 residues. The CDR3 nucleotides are TGCGCCAGCAGCCAAGGACAGGTATTGGGAGATACGCAGTATTTT. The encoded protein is CASSQGQVLGDTQYF.

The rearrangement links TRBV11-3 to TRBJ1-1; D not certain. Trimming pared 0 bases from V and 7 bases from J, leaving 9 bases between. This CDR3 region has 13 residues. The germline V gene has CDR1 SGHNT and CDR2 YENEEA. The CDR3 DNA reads TGTGCCAGCAGCTTAGAGGGAGGCATTGAAGCTTTCTTT. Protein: CASSLEGGIEAFF.

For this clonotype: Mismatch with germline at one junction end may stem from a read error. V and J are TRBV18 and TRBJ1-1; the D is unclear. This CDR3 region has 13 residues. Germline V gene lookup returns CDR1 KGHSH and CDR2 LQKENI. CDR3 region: CASSPSGELEVFF. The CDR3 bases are TGTGCCAGCTCACCATCTGGTGAGCTTGAAGTTTTCTTT.

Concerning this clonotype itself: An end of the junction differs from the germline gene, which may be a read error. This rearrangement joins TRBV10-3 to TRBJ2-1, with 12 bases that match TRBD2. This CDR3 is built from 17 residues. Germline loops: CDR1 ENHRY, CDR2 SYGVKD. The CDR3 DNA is TGTACCGCCTCACGGCTAGCGGGAGGGAGCTCCTATAATGAGCAGTTCTTC. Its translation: CTASRLAGGSSYNEQFF.

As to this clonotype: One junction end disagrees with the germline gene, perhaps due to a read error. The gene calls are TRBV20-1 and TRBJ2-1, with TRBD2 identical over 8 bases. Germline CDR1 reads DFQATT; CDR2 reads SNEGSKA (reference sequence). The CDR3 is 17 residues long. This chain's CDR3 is CSARGGLAPSSYNEQFF. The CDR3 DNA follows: TGCAGTGCTAGAGGTGGACTAGCTCCAAGCTCCTACAATGAGCAATTCTTC.

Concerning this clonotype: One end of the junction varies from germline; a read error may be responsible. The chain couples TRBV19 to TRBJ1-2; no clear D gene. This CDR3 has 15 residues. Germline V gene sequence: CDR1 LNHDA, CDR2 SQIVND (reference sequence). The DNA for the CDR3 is TGTGCCAGTACCACCGGCGGAGTGGAATACTATGGCTACGCCTTC. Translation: CASTTGGVEYYGYAF.